This T cell receptor (beta chain) was sequenced during a study of Graves' ophthalmopathy and Graves' hyperthyroidism. CDR1 is SEHNR and CDR2 is FQNEAQ in the germline V gene (reference sequence). J was trimmed by 0 bases and V by 5 bases; bases with no gene match: 3. This CDR3 spans 14 amino acids. Scientists amplified the TCR beta CDR3 regions from RNA transcripts. First-round RT-PCR employed HTBI primers, with a second-round multiplex PCR after it. TCRdb analysed the multiplex PCR reads with MiXCR anew, one entry per CDR3 protein. Of roughly 600,000 distinct CDR3 sequences detected, 35% to 45% appear once; the ten largest clones hold about 4.6%.

This receptor was identified in an adult man with Graves' hyperthyroidism. The chain has TRBV7-9 and TRBJ1-1; 7 bases align to TRBD1. Sequencing input: peripheral blood or thyroid tissue (not recorded which). CDR3 in amino acids: CASSGQVMNTEAFF. CDR3 DNA sequence: TGTGCCAGCAGCGGACAGGTGATGAACACTGAAGCTTTCTTT.